Reported below is one TCR beta chain. Its recognized antigen is unknown. The record has no base qualities; no much larger clone is one base away. The germline V gene encodes CDR1 LNHDA and CDR2 SQIVND (reference sequence). V is reduced by 3 bases and J by 2 bases, leaving a spacing of 7 bases between them. From the cysteine up to the phenylalanine, the CDR3 has a length of 13 residues. CDR3 DNA only is kept here, 39 bases in frame from base 1. This sample is part of a study of T cell repertoires in cytomegalovirus infection (dated by TCRdb to between 2017 and 2020). In terms of the full investigation: Peptide stimulations targeted recently identified HLA-C-restricted CMV epitopes, whose presentation resists viral immunomodulation, together with well-studied HLA-B-restricted epitopes. Donor HLA type was relevant to the analysis, as public TCR beta signatures indicated carriage of CMV infection together with the matching HLA type. Study-wide conclusions, independent of this receptor: The ex vivo response was dominated by HLA-C-restricted CMV-specific TCR beta clonotypes, and the single most frequent clonotype in two of eight donors was supplied by these HLA-C-restricted clonotypes. In both this cohort and an independent roughly 330-donor cohort, the cumulative frequency of public TCR beta family members distinguished carriers of CMV infection plus the relevant HLA type.

The data were produced on an Illumina HiSeq 1500. The public reads were quality trimmed at Q25 with fastp and then assembled into clones with MiXCR by TCRdb, keeping productive beta chains. Every CDR3 protein is listed once, alongside the most common genes and DNA of its rows. For this sample the table gives approximately 120,000 distinct CDR3 sequences, of which roughly 32% were detected only once. Under 70% of the sample comes from the top ten. The treatment or condition label, as the study defines it: in vitro stimulation with specific CMV peptide epitopes to enrich CMV-specific T cells. The rearrangement combines TRBV19 with TRBJ1-1, with no D gene named confidently. This TCR came from a human donor in good health (CMV status not recorded). Some clones in this sample may be carry-over from other donors' samples. The sample here was CD8+ T cells from cultured PBMCs, taken from culture after CMV antigen stimulation. This receptor carries the CDR3 CASSIGENTEAFF. The nucleotide sequence reads as follows: TGTGCCAGTAGTATCGGGGAAAACACTGAAGCTTTCTTT.